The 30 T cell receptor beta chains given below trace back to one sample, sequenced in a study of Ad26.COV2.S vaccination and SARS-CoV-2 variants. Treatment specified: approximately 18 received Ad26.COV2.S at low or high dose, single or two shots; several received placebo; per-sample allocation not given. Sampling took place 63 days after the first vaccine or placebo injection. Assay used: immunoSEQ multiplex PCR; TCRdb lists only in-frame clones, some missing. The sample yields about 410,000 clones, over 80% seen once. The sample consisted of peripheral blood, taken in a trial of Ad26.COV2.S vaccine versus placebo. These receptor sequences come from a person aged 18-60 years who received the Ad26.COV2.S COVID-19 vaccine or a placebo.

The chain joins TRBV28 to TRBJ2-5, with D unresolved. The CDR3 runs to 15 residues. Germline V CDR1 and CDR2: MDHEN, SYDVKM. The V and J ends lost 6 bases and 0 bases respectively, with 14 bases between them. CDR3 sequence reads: CASRKPGLYQETQYF. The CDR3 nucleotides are TGTGCCAGCAGAAAACCGGGCCTGTACCAAGAGACCCAGTACTTC.

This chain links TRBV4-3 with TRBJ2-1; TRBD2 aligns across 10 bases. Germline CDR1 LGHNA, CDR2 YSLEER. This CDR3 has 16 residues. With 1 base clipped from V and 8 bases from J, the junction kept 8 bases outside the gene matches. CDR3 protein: CASSQALAGVFYEQFF. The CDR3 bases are TGCGCCAGCAGCCAAGCCCTAGCGGGGGTGTTCTATGAGCAGTTCTTC.

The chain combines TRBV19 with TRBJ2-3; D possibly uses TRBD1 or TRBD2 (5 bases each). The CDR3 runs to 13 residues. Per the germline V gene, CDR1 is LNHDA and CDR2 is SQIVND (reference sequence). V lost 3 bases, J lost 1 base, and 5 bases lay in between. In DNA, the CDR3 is TGTGCCAGTAGTATGGGGGGCACAGATACGCAGTATTTT. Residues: CASSMGGTDTQYF.

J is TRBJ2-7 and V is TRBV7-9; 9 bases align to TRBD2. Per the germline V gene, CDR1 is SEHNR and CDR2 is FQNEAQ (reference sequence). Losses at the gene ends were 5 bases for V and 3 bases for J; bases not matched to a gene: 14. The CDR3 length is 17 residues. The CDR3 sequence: CASSGPWSGGLYYEQYF. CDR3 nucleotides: TGTGCCAGCAGCGGCCCCTGGAGCGGGGGGCTATACTACGAGCAGTACTTC.

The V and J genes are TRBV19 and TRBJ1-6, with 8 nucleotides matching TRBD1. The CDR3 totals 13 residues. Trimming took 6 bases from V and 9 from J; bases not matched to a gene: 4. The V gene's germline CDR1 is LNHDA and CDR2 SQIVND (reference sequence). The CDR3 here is CASRRTGISPLHF. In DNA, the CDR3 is TGTGCCAGTAGACGGACAGGGATTTCACCCCTCCACTTT.

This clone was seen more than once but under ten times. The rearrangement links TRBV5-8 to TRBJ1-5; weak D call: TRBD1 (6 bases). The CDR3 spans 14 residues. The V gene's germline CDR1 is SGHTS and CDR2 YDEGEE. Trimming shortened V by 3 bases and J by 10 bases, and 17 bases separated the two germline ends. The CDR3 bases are TGTGCCAGCAGCTCTGCAGGGGCCGCTTACCCCCAGCATTTT. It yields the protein CASSSAGAAYPQHF.

CDR3 bases: TGTGCCAGCAGCTGGACAGGGGCTGGGAATCAGCCCCAGCATTTT. Its protein is CASSWTGAGNQPQHF. The V gene is TRBV5-6, the J gene TRBJ1-5; 9 bases are a match to TRBD1. After removal of 3 bases from V and 4 bases from J, the junction contained 5 bases not matched to a gene. The CDR3 is 15 amino acids. CDR1 is SGHDT and CDR2 is YYEEEE in the germline V gene.

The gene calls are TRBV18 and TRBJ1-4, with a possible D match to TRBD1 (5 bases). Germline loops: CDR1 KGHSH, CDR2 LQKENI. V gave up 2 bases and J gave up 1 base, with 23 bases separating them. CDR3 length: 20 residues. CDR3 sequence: CASSPRAPQWTRGTNEKLFF. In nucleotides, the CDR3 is TGTGCCAGCTCACCAAGGGCCCCCCAGTGGACACGCGGAACTAATGAAAAACTGTTTTTT.

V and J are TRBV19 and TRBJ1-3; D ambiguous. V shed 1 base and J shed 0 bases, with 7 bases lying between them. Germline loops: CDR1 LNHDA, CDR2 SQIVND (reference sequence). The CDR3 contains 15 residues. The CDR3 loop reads CASSIAPVSGNTIYF. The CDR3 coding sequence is TGTGCCAGTAGTATAGCACCGGTCTCTGGAAACACCATATATTTT.

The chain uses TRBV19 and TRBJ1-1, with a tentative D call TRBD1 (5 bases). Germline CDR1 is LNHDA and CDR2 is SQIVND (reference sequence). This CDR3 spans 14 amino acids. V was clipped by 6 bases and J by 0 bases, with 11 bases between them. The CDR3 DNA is TGTGCCAGTAGATGGGGCACCGTGAACACTGAAGCTTTCTTT. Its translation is CASRWGTVNTEAFF. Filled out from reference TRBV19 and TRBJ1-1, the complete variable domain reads DGGITQSPKYLFRKEGQNVTLSCEQNLNHDAMYWYRQDPGQGLRLIYYSQIVNDFQKGDIAEGYSVSREKKESFPLTVTSAQKNPTAFYLCASRWGTVNTEAFFGQGTRLTVV.

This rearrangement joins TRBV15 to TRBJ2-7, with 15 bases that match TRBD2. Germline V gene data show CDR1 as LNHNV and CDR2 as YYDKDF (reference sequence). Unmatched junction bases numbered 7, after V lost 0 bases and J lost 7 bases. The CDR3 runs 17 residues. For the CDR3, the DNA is TGTGCCACCAGCAGAGAACCGGGACTAGCGGGGGGATATGAGCAGTACTTC. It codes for CATSREPGLAGGYEQYF.

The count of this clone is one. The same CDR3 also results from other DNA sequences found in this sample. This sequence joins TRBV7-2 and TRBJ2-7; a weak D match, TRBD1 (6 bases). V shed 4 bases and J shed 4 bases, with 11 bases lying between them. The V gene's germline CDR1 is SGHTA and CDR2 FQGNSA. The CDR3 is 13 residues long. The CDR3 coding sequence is TGTGCCAGCAGCTATGGGACAACTTACGAGCAGTACTTC. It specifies CASSYGTTYEQYF.

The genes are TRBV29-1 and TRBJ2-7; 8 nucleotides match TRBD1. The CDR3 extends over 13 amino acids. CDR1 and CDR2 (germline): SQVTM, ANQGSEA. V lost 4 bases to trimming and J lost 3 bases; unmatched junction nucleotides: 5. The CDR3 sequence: CSVGRDRNYEQYF. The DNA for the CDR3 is TGCAGCGTTGGACGGGACAGGAACTACGAGCAGTACTTC.

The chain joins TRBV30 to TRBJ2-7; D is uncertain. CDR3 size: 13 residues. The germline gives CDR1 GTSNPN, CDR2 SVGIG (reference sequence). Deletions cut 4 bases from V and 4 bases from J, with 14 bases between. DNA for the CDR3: TGTGCCTGGACGCGGCGAGCCGAGTACGAGCAGTACTTC. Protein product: CAWTRRAEYEQYF.

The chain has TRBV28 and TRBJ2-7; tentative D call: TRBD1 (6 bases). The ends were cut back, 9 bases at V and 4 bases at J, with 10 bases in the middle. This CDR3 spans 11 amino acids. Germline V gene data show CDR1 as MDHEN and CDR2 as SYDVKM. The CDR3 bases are TGTGCCAGAGAACAGGGTTACGAGCAGTACTTC. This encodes CAREQGYEQYF.

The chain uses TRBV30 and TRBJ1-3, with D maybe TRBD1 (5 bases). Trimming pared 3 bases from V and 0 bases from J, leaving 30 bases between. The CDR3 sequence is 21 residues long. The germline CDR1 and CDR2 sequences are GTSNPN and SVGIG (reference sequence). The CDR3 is CAWSVRTVLGGNPSSGNTIYF. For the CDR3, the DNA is TGTGCCTGGAGCGTTCGTACGGTCCTCGGGGGGAACCCAAGCTCTGGAAACACCATATATTTT. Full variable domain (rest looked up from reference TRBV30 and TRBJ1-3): SQTIHQWPATLVQPVGSPLSLECTVEGTSNPNLYWYRQAAGRGLQLLFYSVGIGQISSEVPQNLSASRPQDRQFILSSKKLLLSDSGFYLCAWSVRTVLGGNPSSGNTIYFGEGSWLTVV.

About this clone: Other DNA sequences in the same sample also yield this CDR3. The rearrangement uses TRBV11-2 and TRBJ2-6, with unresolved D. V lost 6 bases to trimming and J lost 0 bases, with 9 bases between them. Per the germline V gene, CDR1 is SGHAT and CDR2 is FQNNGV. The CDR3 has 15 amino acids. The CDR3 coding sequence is TGTGCCAGCAGTCTAACAGACTCTGGGGCCAACGTCCTGACTTTC. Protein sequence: CASSLTDSGANVLTF.

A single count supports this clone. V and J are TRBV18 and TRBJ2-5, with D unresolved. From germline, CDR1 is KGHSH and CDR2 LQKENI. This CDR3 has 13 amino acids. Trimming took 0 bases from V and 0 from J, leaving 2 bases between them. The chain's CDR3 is CASSPPNQETQYF. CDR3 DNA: TGTGCCAGCTCACCACCAAACCAAGAGACCCAGTACTTC.

As DNA, the CDR3 is TGCGCCAGCAGCCAAGATCTTTTTCGTTACGAGCAGTACTTC. Protein: CASSQDLFRYEQYF. The chain couples TRBV4-3 to TRBJ2-7; D unresolved. V was cut by 0 bases and J by 4 bases, with 10 bases left in between. CDR3 length equals 14 residues. Germline values: CDR1 LGHNA, CDR2 YSLEER.

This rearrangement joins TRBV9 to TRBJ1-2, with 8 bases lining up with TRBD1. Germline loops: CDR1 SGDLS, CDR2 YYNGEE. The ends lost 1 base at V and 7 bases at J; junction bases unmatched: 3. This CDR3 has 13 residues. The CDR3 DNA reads TGTGCCAGCAGCGTAACAGGGGGGTTTGGCTACACCTTC. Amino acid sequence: CASSVTGGFGYTF.

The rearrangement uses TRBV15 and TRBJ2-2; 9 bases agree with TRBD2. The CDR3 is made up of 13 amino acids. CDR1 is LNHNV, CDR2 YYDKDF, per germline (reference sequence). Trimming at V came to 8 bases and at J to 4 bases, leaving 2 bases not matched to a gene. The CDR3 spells CATGGGATGELFF. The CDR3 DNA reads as TGTGCCACCGGCGGGGGGGCCACCGGGGAGCTGTTTTTT.

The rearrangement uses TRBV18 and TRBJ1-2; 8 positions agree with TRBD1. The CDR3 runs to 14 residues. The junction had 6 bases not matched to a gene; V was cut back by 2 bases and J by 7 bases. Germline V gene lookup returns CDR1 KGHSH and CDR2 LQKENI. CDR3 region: CASSPTRTGRGYTF. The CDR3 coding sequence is TGTGCCAGCTCACCAACGAGGACAGGGCGTGGCTACACCTTC.

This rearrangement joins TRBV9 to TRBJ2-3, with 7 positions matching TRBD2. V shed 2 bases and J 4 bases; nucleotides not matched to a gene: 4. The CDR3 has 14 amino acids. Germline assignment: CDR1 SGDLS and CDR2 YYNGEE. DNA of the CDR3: TGTGCCAGCAGCGTCATAGCGGGCCCAGATACGCAGTATTTT. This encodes CASSVIAGPDTQYF.

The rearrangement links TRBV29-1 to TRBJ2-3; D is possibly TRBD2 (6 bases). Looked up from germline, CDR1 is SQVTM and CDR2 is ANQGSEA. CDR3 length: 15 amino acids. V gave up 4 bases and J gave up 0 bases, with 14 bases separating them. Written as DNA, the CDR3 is TGCAGCGTTGTGTTGGGACTGGGAAGCACAGATACGCAGTATTTT. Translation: CSVVLGLGSTDTQYF.

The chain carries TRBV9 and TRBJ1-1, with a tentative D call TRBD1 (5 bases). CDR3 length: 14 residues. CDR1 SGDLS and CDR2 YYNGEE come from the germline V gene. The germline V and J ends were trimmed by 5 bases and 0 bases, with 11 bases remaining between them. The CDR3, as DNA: TGTGCCAGCAGGCCAGGGACGGTGAACACTGAAGCTTTCTTT. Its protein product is CASRPGTVNTEAFF.

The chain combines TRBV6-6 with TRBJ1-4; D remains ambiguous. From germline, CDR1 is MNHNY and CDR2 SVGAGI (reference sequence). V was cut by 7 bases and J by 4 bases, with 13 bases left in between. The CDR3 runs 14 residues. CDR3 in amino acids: CASKGFGDNEKLFF. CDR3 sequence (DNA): TGTGCCAGCAAGGGTTTCGGGGATAATGAAAAACTGTTTTTT.

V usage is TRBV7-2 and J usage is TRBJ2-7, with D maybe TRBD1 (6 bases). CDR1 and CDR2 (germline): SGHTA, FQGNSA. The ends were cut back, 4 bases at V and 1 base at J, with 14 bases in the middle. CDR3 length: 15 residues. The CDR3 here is CASSYQGMGSYEQYF. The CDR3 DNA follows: TGTGCCAGCAGCTATCAGGGGATGGGGTCCTACGAGCAGTACTTC. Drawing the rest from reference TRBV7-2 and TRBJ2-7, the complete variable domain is GAGVSQSPSNKVTEKGKDVELRCDPISGHTALYWYRQSLGQGLEFLIYFQGNSAPDKSGLPSDRFSAERTGGSVSTLTIQRTQQEDSAVYLCASSYQGMGSYEQYFGPGTRLTVT.

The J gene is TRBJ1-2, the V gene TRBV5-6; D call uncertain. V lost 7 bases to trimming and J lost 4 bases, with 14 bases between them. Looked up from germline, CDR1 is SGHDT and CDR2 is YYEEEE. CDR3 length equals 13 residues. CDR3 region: CASGLGIGYGYTF. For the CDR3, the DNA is TGTGCCAGCGGCCTGGGGATAGGCTATGGCTACACCTTC.

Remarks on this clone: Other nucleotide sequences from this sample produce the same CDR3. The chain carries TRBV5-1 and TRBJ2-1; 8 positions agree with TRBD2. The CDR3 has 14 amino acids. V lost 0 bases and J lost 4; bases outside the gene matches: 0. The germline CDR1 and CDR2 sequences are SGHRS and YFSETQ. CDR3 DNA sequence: TGCGCCAGCAGCTTGGGCGGGGGGTACAATGAGCAGTTCTTC. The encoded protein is CASSLGGGYNEQFF.

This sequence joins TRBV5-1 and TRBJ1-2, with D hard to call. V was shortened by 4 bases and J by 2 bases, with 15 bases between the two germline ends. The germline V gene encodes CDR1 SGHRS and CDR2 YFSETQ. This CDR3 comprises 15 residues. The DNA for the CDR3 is TGCGCCAGCAGCGGTTGGGCAGATAAAAACTATGGCTACACCTTC. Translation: CASSGWADKNYGYTF.